Each of the 22 T cell receptor beta chains below was sequenced from the same sample in a study of cytomegalovirus exposure and HLA in healthy donors. The PCR made use of 60 Vbeta and 13 Jbeta primers. Assay: immunoSEQ multiplex PCR; the TCRdb copy retains only in-frame clones and omits some. The data contain roughly 120,000 clones, 65% of them singletons. The specimen was PBMCs. These receptors all stem from a woman aged 40 to 50 in good health and CMV-seropositive.

The J gene is TRBJ1-2, the V gene TRBV5-6; D possibly corresponds to TRBD1 (5 bases). The germline V gene has CDR1 SGHDT and CDR2 YYEEEE. V was clipped by 4 bases and J by 7 bases, with 11 bases between them. The CDR3 sequence is 12 residues long. The CDR3 bases are TGTGCCAGCAGCGTACCAACAGGTGGCTACACCTTC. Translating it yields CASSVPTGGYTF.

The chain has TRBV5-1 and TRBJ1-3; TRBD1 is a possible D gene (6 bases). With 4 bases removed from V and 1 base from J, the gap between germline ends came to 18 bases. The germline gives CDR1 SGHRS, CDR2 YFSETQ. The CDR3 sequence is 17 residues long. The CDR3, as DNA: TGCGCCAGCAGCCCAGATGGACAGCCCTCTTCTGGAAACACCATATATTTT. It translates to CASSPDGQPSSGNTIYF.

The CDR3 DNA follows: TGTGCCAGTAGTATAGGGCCAGGGGTGAATGAAAAACTGTTTTTT. As protein: CASSIGPGVNEKLFF. V is TRBV19 and J is TRBJ1-4; D may be TRBD1 (6 bases). The CDR3 is 15 residues long. Germline lookup yields CDR1 LNHDA and CDR2 SQIVND (reference sequence). Trimming removed 1 base from V and 5 bases from J, with 11 bases in between.

This clone was counted between two and nine times. The V gene is TRBV5-4, the J gene TRBJ1-1, with a tentative D call TRBD1 (5 bases). CDR1 and CDR2 (germline): SGHNT, YYREEE (reference sequence). The CDR3 runs to 14 residues. V was trimmed by 0 bases and J by 4 bases, leaving 10 bases between them. The CDR3 loop is CASSLGRGLTEAFF. CDR3 nucleotide sequence: TGTGCCAGCAGCTTGGGGCGGGGCCTCACTGAAGCTTTCTTT.

A few counts support this clone. This chain uses TRBV7-9 with TRBJ2-1, with 7 bases fitting TRBD2. Looked up from germline, CDR1 is SEHNR and CDR2 is FQNEAQ (reference sequence). The CDR3 spans 15 residues. Trimming cost V 1 base and J 4 bases; bases outside gene matches: 4. CDR3 nucleotides: TGTGCCAGCAGCTTAGGTGCGGGAGCTTACAATGAGCAGTTCTTC. Amino acid sequence: CASSLGAGAYNEQFF.

The J gene is TRBJ2-1, the V gene TRBV7-6; D not certain. The length of the CDR3 is 11 residues. The V gene's germline CDR1 is SGHVS and CDR2 FNYEAQ. V was shortened by 8 bases and J by 6 bases, with 8 bases between the two germline ends. The CDR3 DNA sequence: TGTGCCAGCGGCAGTCTCAATGAGCAGTTCTTC. This translates into CASGSLNEQFF.

The chain uses TRBV9 and TRBJ1-1; D possibly corresponds to TRBD1 (5 bases). Trimming took off 4 bases at V and 0 bases at J, with 16 bases between the two ends. The CDR3 is 16 amino acids. Germline V gene data show CDR1 as SGDLS and CDR2 as YYNGEE. The CDR3 region is CASSSTTVPVNTEAFF. In nucleotides, the CDR3 is TGTGCCAGCAGCAGCACGACAGTACCAGTGAACACTGAAGCTTTCTTT.

The chain links TRBV27 to TRBJ2-1, with 9 nucleotides matching TRBD2. From germline, CDR1 is MNHEY and CDR2 SMNVEV (reference sequence). The CDR3 sequence is 18 residues long. V was clipped by 6 bases and J by 5 bases; unmatched bases: 17. CDR3 residues: CASSPPRGAGGSNNEQFF. The DNA of the CDR3 is TGTGCCAGCAGCCCCCCCCGGGGAGCGGGAGGCAGCAACAATGAGCAGTTCTTC.

The chain combines TRBV5-1 with TRBJ1-2; tentatively, D is TRBD1 (5 bases). Trimming took off 3 bases at V and 8 bases at J, with 20 bases between the two ends. CDR3 length: 15 amino acids. Germline V lookup: CDR1 SGHRS, CDR2 YFSETQ. The CDR3: CASSSTGAPEKGYTF. DNA of the CDR3: TGCGCCAGCAGCTCAACAGGCGCCCCTGAGAAGGGCTACACCTTC.

The chain uses TRBV4-1 and TRBJ2-7; D is unclear. Trimming shortened V by 0 bases and J by 2 bases, and 5 bases separated the two germline ends. Germline CDR1 is MGHRA and CDR2 is YSYEKL. The CDR3 has 13 amino acids. In nucleotides, the CDR3 is TGCGCCAGCAGCCAAGAAAGAGCCTACGAGCAGTACTTC. Translated, it gives CASSQERAYEQYF.

This clone has only one observation. The V and J genes are TRBV13 and TRBJ2-1, with a weak D call TRBD2 (6 bases). Germline assignment: CDR1 PRHDT and CDR2 FYEKMQ (reference sequence). V was trimmed by 5 bases and J by 4 bases, leaving 15 bases between them. The CDR3 covers 15 residues. The CDR3 DNA reads TGTGCCAGCAGCCCCAGCGGACTACGATACAATGAGCAGTTCTTC. This encodes CASSPSGLRYNEQFF.

This sequence joins TRBV9 and TRBJ2-1; TRBD2 matches at 13 bases. Looked up from germline, CDR1 is SGDLS and CDR2 is YYNGEE. The CDR3 is 16 residues long. The V and J ends lost 3 bases and 4 bases, in that order; junction bases with no gene match: 4. CDR3 in DNA: TGTGCCAGCAGCGGTCGACTAGCGGGAGGTTACAATGAGCAGTTCTTC. Its protein product is CASSGRLAGGYNEQFF.

This chain uses TRBV29-1 with TRBJ2-3; TRBD1 matches at 7 bases. The CDR3 runs to 12 residues. J gave up 5 bases and V 6 bases, and 5 bases lay outside the gene matches. CDR1 and CDR2 (germline): SQVTM, ANQGSEA. This CDR3 is CSVRQGGDTQYF. The CDR3 DNA follows: TGCAGCGTCAGACAGGGCGGAGATACGCAGTATTTT.

This clone was counted a few times. J is TRBJ1-5 and V is TRBV19; the match to TRBD1 covers 9 bases. This CDR3 comprises 15 residues. Germline lookup yields CDR1 LNHDA and CDR2 SQIVND (reference sequence). After removal of 2 bases from V and 4 bases from J, the junction contained 3 bases not matched to a gene. Here the CDR3 reads CASSITGGANQPQHF. The CDR3 nucleotides are TGTGCCAGTAGTATAACAGGGGGCGCGAATCAGCCCCAGCATTTT.

The chain employs TRBV9 and TRBJ2-7, with D perhaps TRBD1 (5 bases). In germline, CDR1 is SGDLS, CDR2 YYNGEE. The germline V and J ends were trimmed by 0 bases and 2 bases, with 12 bases remaining between them. This CDR3 region has 15 residues. For the CDR3, the DNA is TGTGCCAGCAGCGTAGGTCAGGGTGGGGCCTACGAGCAGTACTTC. Its protein product is CASSVGQGGAYEQYF.

The chain combines TRBV7-9 with TRBJ2-7, with a possible D match to TRBD1 (6 bases). Trimming left V 5 bases short and J 0 bases short, with 14 bases between. CDR3 length equals 15 residues. Germline values: CDR1 SEHNR, CDR2 FQNEAQ (reference sequence). The CDR3 nucleotides read TGTGCCAGCAGCGGCAACAGGGCCAGCTCCTACGAGCAGTACTTC. Encoded protein: CASSGNRASSYEQYF.

The chain combines TRBV19 with TRBJ1-4; D is perhaps TRBD1 (6 bases). V was clipped by 7 bases and J by 0 bases, with 12 bases between them. Germline assignment: CDR1 LNHDA and CDR2 SQIVND (reference sequence). The CDR3 covers 15 residues. The CDR3 reads CASTPGDATNEKLFF. CDR3 in DNA: TGTGCCAGTACCCCAGGGGATGCAACTAATGAAAAACTGTTTTTT. Variable domain in full (rest from reference TRBV19 and TRBJ1-4): DGGITQSPKYLFRKEGQNVTLSCEQNLNHDAMYWYRQDPGQGLRLIYYSQIVNDFQKGDIAEGYSVSREKKESFPLTVTSAQKNPTAFYLCASTPGDATNEKLFFGSGTQLSVL.

The chain joins TRBV10-3 to TRBJ1-1; the D gene is possibly TRBD1 (6 bases). Trimming shortened V by 0 bases and J by 0 bases, and 11 bases separated the two germline ends. CDR3 length equals 16 residues. Germline assignment: CDR1 ENHRY and CDR2 SYGVKD. The CDR3 here is CAISESGGSMNTEAFF. DNA for the CDR3: TGTGCCATCAGTGAGTCAGGGGGTAGCATGAACACTGAAGCTTTCTTT.

The V gene is TRBV5-4, the J gene TRBJ2-1, with a weak D call TRBD2 (5 bases). Germline lookup yields CDR1 SGHNT and CDR2 YYREEE (reference sequence). The CDR3 extends over 16 amino acids. Trimming took off 4 bases at V and 6 bases at J, with 20 bases between the two ends. The CDR3 nucleotides read TGTGCCAGCAGCCACCGGACTCTCTCAGGCCCCAATGAGCAGTTCTTC. It translates to CASSHRTLSGPNEQFF. Full variable domain (missing parts from reference TRBV5-4 and TRBJ2-1): ETGVTQSPTHLIKTRGQQVTLRCSSQSGHNTVSWYQQALGQGPQFIFQYYREEENGRGNFPPRFSGLQFPNYSSELNVNALELDDSALYLCASSHRTLSGPNEQFFGPGTRLTVL.

The chain links TRBV14 to TRBJ1-5; D call uncertain. Germline V CDR1 and CDR2: SGHDN, FVKESK. Between the trimmed V and J ends, which lost 3 bases and 9 bases, there was a span of 6 bases. This CDR3 comprises 11 residues. The CDR3 DNA is TGTGCCAGCAGCCACGGCGGGCCCCAGCATTTT. Amino acids: CASSHGGPQHF.

The gene calls are TRBV7-3 and TRBJ2-3; D is uncertain. This CDR3 contains 13 residues. The V gene lost 5 bases and the J gene lost 2 bases, with 8 bases spanning the gap. CDR1 and CDR2 (germline): SGHTA, FQGTGA. The CDR3 sequence: CASSPYYTDTQYF. DNA of the CDR3: TGTGCCAGCAGCCCGTACTACACAGATACGCAGTATTTT.

The J gene is TRBJ1-1, the V gene TRBV27; a possible D gene is TRBD1 (5 bases). The V end was cut by 2 bases, the J end by 4 bases, with 11 bases between. Germline CDR1 reads MNHEY; CDR2 reads SMNVEV (reference sequence). This CDR3 contains 14 residues. The CDR3 region has the DNA TGTGCCAGCAGTTTAGACCGGGGGAGCACTGAAGCTTTCTTT. Translated, it gives CASSLDRGSTEAFF.